This T cell receptor (beta chain) came from a study of cytomegalovirus exposure and HLA in healthy donors. Study observations and caveats: With later analysis, a missense DCLRE1C variant became linked to TCR beta V- and J-gene trimming.

About this clone itself: The antigen remains undetermined.

The CDR3 is 13 amino acids. Germline V gene data show CDR1 as SGHVS and CDR2 as FNYEAQ. Trimming removed 5 bases at V and 6 bases at J, with 14 bases between. 13 Jbeta primers and 60 Vbeta primers were used for the PCR. As handled by the study authors: The authors later counted about 80 million unique TCR beta chains, roughly 10 million of them shared. Clones were sequenced by immunoSEQ multiplex PCR, and TCRdb holds only the in-frame ones, with some missing. V and J calls and clone size follow that table, whereas D and trimming were derived from the DNA. The sample records over 110,000 clones, more than 75% being singletons.

The V call is TRBV7-6, the J call TRBJ2-7; D is uncertain. The sequenced material came from PBMCs. This receptor was obtained from a woman aged 40 to 50 in good health and CMV-seropositive. CDR3 sequence (DNA): TGTGCCAGCAGCCCCTTTAGTGCTGGCGAGCAGTACTTC. This translates into CASSPFSAGEQYF.